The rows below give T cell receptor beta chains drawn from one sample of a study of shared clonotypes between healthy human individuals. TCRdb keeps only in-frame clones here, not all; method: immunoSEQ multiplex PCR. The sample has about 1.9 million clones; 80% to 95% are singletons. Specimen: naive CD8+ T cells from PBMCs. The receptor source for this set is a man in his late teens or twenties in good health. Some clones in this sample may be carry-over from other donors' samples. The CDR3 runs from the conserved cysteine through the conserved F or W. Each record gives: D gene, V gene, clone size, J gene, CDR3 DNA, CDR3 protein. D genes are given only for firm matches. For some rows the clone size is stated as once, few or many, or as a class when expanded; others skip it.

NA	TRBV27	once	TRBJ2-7	TGTGCCAGCAGTTTATCGATAGTCCGGGTTTCCTACGAGCAGTACTTC	CASSLSIVRVSYEQYF
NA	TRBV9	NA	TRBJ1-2	TGTGCCAGCAGCCCCGCCGTATACGCTAACTATGGCTACACCTTC	CASSPAVYANYGYTF
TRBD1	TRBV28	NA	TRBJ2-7	TGTGCCAGCAGAAACCGGGACAGGTCCTACGAGCAGTACTTC	CASRNRDRSYEQYF
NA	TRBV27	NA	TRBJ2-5	TGTGCCAGCAGTCATACAGGGAGGGGGACCCAGTACTTC	CASSHTGRGTQYF
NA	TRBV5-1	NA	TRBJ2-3	TGCGCCAGCAGCCTGACTCCTAGGGGCACAGATACGCAGTATTTT	CASSLTPRGTDTQYF
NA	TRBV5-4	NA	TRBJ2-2	TGTACTACTAGGGGCTACACCGGGGAGCTGTTTTTT	CTTRGYTGELFF
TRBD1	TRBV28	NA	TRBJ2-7	TGTGCCAGCGCCCGACGGGGCGTGGACAGGGGCTACGAGCAGTACTTC	CASARRGVDRGYEQYF
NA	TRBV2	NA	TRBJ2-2	TGTGCCAGCAGCCCCCGTCCCGGCAACACCGGGGAGCTGTTTTTT	CASSPRPGNTGELFF
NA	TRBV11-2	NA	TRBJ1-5	TGTGCCAGCAGCTTAGTGGGGGGCAATCAGCCCCAGCATTTT	CASSLVGGNQPQHF
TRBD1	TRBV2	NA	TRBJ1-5	TGTGCCAGCAGTGAAGCAAGGACAGGGGGATATCAGCCCCAGCATTTT	CASSEARTGGYQPQHF
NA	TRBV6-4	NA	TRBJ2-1	TGTGCCAGCAGTGACTCGTCGGCTACCTACAATGAGCAGTTCTTC	CASSDSSATYNEQFF
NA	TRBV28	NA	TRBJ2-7	TGTGCCAGCAGTTTTGGTTCAGGGATCGAGTACGAGCAGTACTTC	CASSFGSGIEYEQYF
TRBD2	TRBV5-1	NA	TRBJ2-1	TGCGCCAGCAGCTTACCCGGGGGGACCCTCATGTACAATGAGCAGTTCTTC	CASSLPGGTLMYNEQFF
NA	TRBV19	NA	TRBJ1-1	TGTGCCAGTAGTATGTGGGGACTTGGTACTGAAGCTTTCTTT	CASSMWGLGTEAFF
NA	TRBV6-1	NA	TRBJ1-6	TGTGCCAGCAGTAACTCCTTTCATAATTCACCCCTCCACTTT	CASSNSFHNSPLHF
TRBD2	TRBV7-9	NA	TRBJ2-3	TGTGCCAGCAGCTCCGGGACTAGCGGGAGCCCGACAGATACGCAGTATTTT	CASSSGTSGSPTDTQYF
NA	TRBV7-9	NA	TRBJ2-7	TGTGCCAGCAGCTGGGGGGCAAAGGGCGAGCAGTACTTC	CASSWGAKGEQYF
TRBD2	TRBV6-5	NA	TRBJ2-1	TGTGCCAGCAGTTTGACTAGCGGGAGTTTGGGTGAGCAGTTCTTC	CASSLTSGSLGEQFF
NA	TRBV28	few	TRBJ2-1	TGTGCCAGCAGTTTTTCGAATGAGCAGTTCTTC	CASSFSNEQFF
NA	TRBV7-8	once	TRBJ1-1	TGTGCCAGCAGCTTAATCGGAGCTACACGTGAAGCTTTCTTT	CASSLIGATREAFF
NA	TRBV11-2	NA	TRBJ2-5	TGTGCCAGCAGCTTATGGAAGACCCAGTACTTC	CASSLWKTQYF
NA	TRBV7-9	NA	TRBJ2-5	TGTGCCAGCAGCTTAGATCAGAACCAAGAGACCCAGTACTTC	CASSLDQNQETQYF
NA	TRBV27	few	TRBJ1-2	TGTGCCAGCAGTTTTGCGGGTAACTATGGCTACACCTTC	CASSFAGNYGYTF
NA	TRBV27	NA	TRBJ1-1	TGTGGTACCAAATCTTGGGACACTGAAGCTTTCTTT	CGTKSWDTEAFF
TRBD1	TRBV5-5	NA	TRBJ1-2	TGTGCCAGCAGCTTGTCGGCAGGGGGTATGGGTGACTATGGCTACACCTTC	CASSLSAGGMGDYGYTF
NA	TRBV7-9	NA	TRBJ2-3	TGTGCCAGCAGCCCGGATACTACAAGCACAGATACGCAGTATTTT	CASSPDTTSTDTQYF
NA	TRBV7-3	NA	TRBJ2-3	TGTGCCAGCAGCACCCTTAGCACAGATACGCAGTATTTT	CASSTLSTDTQYF